This entry lists 5 T cell receptor beta chains sequenced from one sample in a study of shared clonotypes between healthy human individuals. Generated by immunoSEQ multiplex PCR, the TCRdb table keeps only in-frame clones and is missing some. The table shows approximately 2,000,000 clones, with 85% to 95% occurring only once. Sequenced: naive CD4+ T cells from PBMCs. Subset noted: CD45RA+ positively selected. The receptors stem from a young man in good health. Some clones in this sample may be carry-over from other donors' samples.

The rearrangement uses TRBV7-2 and TRBJ2-7, with 7 positions matching TRBD2. J gave up 6 bases and V 5 bases, and 7 bases lay outside the gene matches. Germline CDR1 reads SGHTA; CDR2 reads FQGNSA. The CDR3 is 13 residues long. Here the CDR3 reads CASSRWREIEQYF. Here the CDR3 DNA reads TGTGCCAGCAGCCGGTGGCGGGAGATCGAGCAGTACTTC.

The chain combines TRBV5-5 with TRBJ2-5; TRBD2 matches 7 bases. CDR1 SGHKS and CDR2 YYEKEE come from the germline V gene (reference sequence). Trimming at V came to 1 base and at J to 4 bases, leaving 7 bases not matched to a gene. The CDR3 has 15 residues. The CDR3 protein is CASSLRRPGGETQYF. In DNA, the CDR3 is TGTGCCAGCAGCTTGCGTCGTCCGGGAGGAGAGACCCAGTACTTC.

The chain couples TRBV28 to TRBJ2-7; D is perhaps TRBD1 (7 bases). The germline V gene encodes CDR1 MDHEN and CDR2 SYDVKM. V lost 4 bases and J 3 bases, leaving 19 bases between the germline ends. CDR3 length: 16 residues. The CDR3 sequence is CASSSLQGGSVYEQYF. CDR3 DNA sequence: TGTGCCAGCAGTTCGCTCCAGGGGGGCTCGGTCTACGAGCAGTACTTC.

Turning to this clone: Other DNA sequences from this sample encode an identical CDR3 as well. The gene calls are TRBV9 and TRBJ2-1; a possible D gene is TRBD2 (6 bases). The length of the CDR3 is 14 residues. The ends were cut back, 3 bases at V and 4 bases at J, with 11 bases in the middle. Germline CDR1 and CDR2: SGDLS and YYNGEE. As DNA, the CDR3 is TGTGCCAGCAGCGCCTCCGGGACTTACAATGAGCAGTTCTTC. Translated, it gives CASSASGTYNEQFF. Drawing the rest from reference TRBV9 and TRBJ2-1, the complete variable domain is DSGVTQTPKHLITATGQRVTLRCSPRSGDLSVYWYQQSLDQGLQFLIQYYNGEERAKGNILERFSAQQFPDLHSELNLSSLELGDSALYFCASSASGTYNEQFFGPGTRLTVL.

Comments on this clone: The sample holds other DNA sequences that translate to the same CDR3. The rearrangement joins TRBV29-1 to TRBJ2-7; D unresolved. Germline V gives CDR1 SQVTM, CDR2 ANQGSEA. The V end lost 6 bases, the J end lost 5 bases, and 5 bases lay between the germline ends. This CDR3 is 9 amino acids long. The CDR3 spells CSVEDEQYF. The CDR3, as DNA: TGCAGCGTCGAGGACGAGCAGTACTTC.